The present T cell receptor (beta chain) was sequenced within a study of cytomegalovirus exposure and HLA in healthy donors. The junction had 4 bases not matched to a gene; V was cut back by 3 bases and J by 2 bases. Germline V gene sequence: CDR1 SGDLS, CDR2 YYNGEE. CDR3 size: 14 residues. In the PCR, 60 Vbeta and 13 Jbeta primers were used. The repertoire was sequenced with immunoSEQ multiplex PCR; TCRdb's copy has only in-frame clones and lacks some. The sample yields some 140,000 clones, 65% to 85% seen once. V is TRBV9 and J is TRBJ2-5; 7 nucleotides match TRBD1. The material sequenced was PBMCs. The clonotype comes from a man aged 18 to 29 in good health and CMV-seronegative. Here the CDR3 reads CASSETGLQETQYF. Written as DNA, the CDR3 is TGTGCCAGCAGCGAGACAGGGTTACAAGAGACCCAGTACTTC.